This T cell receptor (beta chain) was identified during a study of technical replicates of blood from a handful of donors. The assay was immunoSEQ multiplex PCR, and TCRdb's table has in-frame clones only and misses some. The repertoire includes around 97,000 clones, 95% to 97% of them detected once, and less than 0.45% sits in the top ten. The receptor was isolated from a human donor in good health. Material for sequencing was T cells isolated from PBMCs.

The CDR3 nucleotides read TGTGCCATCAGTGCTGACTACCGACATGGGGAGTACGAGCAGTACTTC. Encoded protein: CAISADYRHGEYEQYF. This chain links TRBV10-3 with TRBJ2-7; a weak D match, TRBD2 (5 bases). The CDR3 consists of 16 residues. V was pared by 4 bases and J by 4 bases, with 20 bases between. Germline loops: CDR1 ENHRY, CDR2 SYGVKD.